This T cell receptor beta chain was sequenced for a study of T cell repertoires in cytomegalovirus infection. Trimming took off 2 bases at V and 3 bases at J, with 10 bases between the two ends. Germline loops: CDR1 SGHTA, CDR2 FQGTGA. The CDR3 has 14 amino acids. TCRdb reanalysed the reads using MiXCR and keeps one entry per CDR3 protein. The data contain about 240,000 distinct CDR3 sequences, 9% to 15% of them seen just once; the ten biggest clones take up around 1.6%. Study findings and constraints: Public TCR beta family frequency separated CMV-and-HLA carriers, including in an independent cohort.

With regard to this clonotype: Its specificity is unknown.

This sequence was found in a human donor in good health (CMV status not recorded). Some clones in this sample may be carry-over from other donors' samples. Sample: PBMCs. This rearrangement joins TRBV7-3 to TRBJ1-2; D unclear. CDR3 in amino acids: CASSLVWEDYGYTF. The CDR3 DNA sequence: TGTGCCAGCAGCTTAGTCTGGGAGGACTATGGCTACACCTTC.